Presented here are 29 T cell receptor beta chains from one specimen sequenced in a study of T cell responses to AZD1222 COVID-19 vaccine. TCRdb keeps only in-frame clones here, not all; method: immunoSEQ multiplex PCR. Here the sample spans fewer than 250,000 clones, 93% being singletons. Sample: peripheral blood, taken on day 0 of MenACWY control vaccination. These receptors came from an adult in good health.

About this clone itself: One end of the junction varies from germline; a read error may be responsible. The V gene is TRBV29-1, the J gene TRBJ1-2; the D is unclear. Germline assignment: CDR1 SQVTM and CDR2 ANQGSEA. This CDR3 is 11 amino acids long. The CDR3 sequence: CSVEGLHGYTF. The DNA for the CDR3 is TGCAGCGTGGAAGGACTTCATGGCTACACCTTC.

This chain uses TRBV5-4 with TRBJ1-1; TRBD1 matches at 9 bases. Germline values: CDR1 SGHNT, CDR2 YYREEE (reference sequence). Trimming at V came to 3 bases and at J to 3 bases, leaving 6 bases not matched to a gene. The CDR3 runs to 15 residues. This chain's CDR3 is CASSYLTGGDTEAFF. CDR3 DNA sequence: TGTGCCAGCAGCTATTTGACAGGGGGGGACACTGAAGCTTTCTTT.

This clone was seen more than once but under ten times. The J gene is TRBJ1-2, the V gene TRBV3-1 (or the pseudogene TRBV3-2); TRBD1 is a possible D gene (6 bases). Germline CDR1 reads LGHDT; CDR2 reads YNNKEL (reference sequence). The CDR3 length is 15 residues. Trimming took 1 base from V and 6 from J, leaving 15 bases between them. The CDR3 DNA is TGTGCCAGCAGCCAAGGCGAAAGGGACAAGGATGGCTACACCTTC. It codes for CASSQGERDKDGYTF.

The chain carries TRBV21-1 and TRBJ2-3; the D call in the table, TRBD1, was not verified against the DNA. TRBV21-1 is assigned pseudogene status. CDR3 length: 13 amino acids. CDR3 DNA sequence: TGTGCCAGATGGGCCCCGTGCACAGATACGCAGTATTTT. As protein: CARWAPCTDTQYF.

The chain carries TRBV30 and TRBJ2-7, with TRBD1 matching 8 bases. Germline lookup yields CDR1 GTSNPN and CDR2 SVGIG (reference sequence). There are 11 residues in the CDR3. V gave up 5 bases and J gave up 3 bases; unmatched junction bases: 0. The CDR3 here is CAWGQGYEQYF. In nucleotides, the CDR3 is TGTGCCTGGGGACAGGGCTACGAGCAGTACTTC. Based on the CDR3 plus reference TRBV30 and TRBJ2-7, the full variable domain is SQTIHQWPATLVQPVGSPLSLECTVEGTSNPNLYWYRQAAGRGLQLLFYSVGIGQISSEVPQNLSASRPQDRQFILSSKKLLLSDSGFYLCAWGQGYEQYFGPGTRLTVT.

The chain links TRBV7-3 to TRBJ2-1; TRBD1 matches at 10 bases. Germline-derived CDR1 and CDR2 are SGHTA and FQGTGA. This CDR3 comprises 13 residues. The V segment lost 5 bases and the J segment 12 bases; nucleotides outside the gene matches: 7. The CDR3 region has the DNA TGTGCCAGCAGCCCGACAGGGGGCCCTCGGCAGTTCTTC. Residues: CASSPTGGPRQFF.

The chain combines TRBV4-1 with TRBJ1-2, with D unresolved. V was cut by 1 base and J by 0 bases, with 9 bases left in between. The CDR3 consists of 15 residues. Germline values: CDR1 MGHRA, CDR2 YSYEKL. Here the CDR3 DNA reads TGCGCCAGCAGCCAAGGGCCAGGACCTAACTATGGCTACACCTTC. Translation gives CASSQGPGPNYGYTF.

This clone was seen only once. J is TRBJ1-1 and V is TRBV6-5; unclear D gene. V shed 6 bases and J shed 4 bases, with 6 bases lying between them. Germline loops: CDR1 MNHEY, CDR2 SVGAGI. This CDR3 has 11 residues. CDR3 coding DNA: TGTGCCAGCAGGGGTCGCACTGAAGCTTTCTTT. Translating gives CASRGRTEAFF.

The V and J genes are TRBV7-2 and TRBJ1-2; no firm D call. Germline-derived CDR1 and CDR2 are SGHTA and FQGNSA. V dropped 5 bases and J dropped 1 base, with 5 bases sitting between them. The CDR3 has 12 residues. The CDR3 DNA reads TGTGCCAGCAGCGGCATTAACTATGGCTACACCTTC. Its translation: CASSGINYGYTF.

The chain couples TRBV27 to TRBJ1-1; the D gene is possibly TRBD1 (5 bases). CDR1 MNHEY and CDR2 SMNVEV come from the germline V gene (reference sequence). Deletions cut 3 bases from V and 0 bases from J, with 14 bases between. The CDR3 has 16 residues. This CDR3 is CASSFSGARLNTEAFF. CDR3 coding DNA: TGTGCCAGCAGTTTCTCCGGGGCTCGTTTGAACACTGAAGCTTTCTTT.

This clone has just one count. This chain joins TRBV28 and TRBJ1-1; no reliable D call. CDR3 length: 13 residues. The V gene lost 10 bases and the J gene lost 1 base, with 13 bases spanning the gap. Germline CDR1 and CDR2: MDHEN and SYDVKM. CDR3 coding DNA: TGTGCCATCTCCTCCCCGTGGAACACTGAAGCTTTCTTT. Encoded protein: CAISSPWNTEAFF.

J is TRBJ2-2 and V is TRBV12-3 or TRBV12-4, with 11 bases matching TRBD2. Germline trimming cut 9 bases from V and 6 bases from J; bases unmatched to any gene: 3. The CDR3 loop spans 13 amino acids. DNA for the CDR3: TGTGCCAGTAGCGGGGGGGCAGCCGGGGAGCTGTTTTTT. Protein product: CASSGGAAGELFF.

The CDR3 DNA sequence: TGTGCCAGCAGCTTGAGGGTCGACAACACTGAAGCTTTCTTT. Residues: CASSLRVDNTEAFF. The V and J genes are TRBV5-5 and TRBJ1-1; D gene ambiguous. Trimming pared 1 base from V and 2 bases from J, leaving 9 bases between. The CDR3 is 14 amino acids. CDR1 SGHKS and CDR2 YYEKEE come from the germline V gene (reference sequence).

This clone was seen a single time. V gene TRBV20-1 combines with J gene TRBJ2-1; 11 nucleotides agree with TRBD2. The CDR3 is 14 amino acids. The J segment lost 7 bases and the V segment lost 3 bases, leaving 5 bases of the junction unmatched. Germline assignment: CDR1 DFQATT and CDR2 SNEGSKA (reference sequence). The CDR3 region is CSASVAGGPNEQFF. The CDR3 DNA is TGCAGTGCTAGTGTAGCGGGGGGGCCGAATGAGCAGTTCTTC.

DNA for the CDR3: TGTGCCAGCATCCCGGACAGGGCAAGAAATCAGCCCCAGCATTTT. Translating gives CASIPDRARNQPQHF. V and J are TRBV2 and TRBJ1-5, with 8 bases identical to TRBD1. Looked up from germline, CDR1 is SNHLY and CDR2 is FYNNEI. Trimming removed 7 bases from V and 4 bases from J; junction bases left unmatched: 9. The CDR3 sequence is 15 residues long.

The chain recombines TRBV27 with TRBJ1-5, with D unresolved. The CDR3 length is 14 residues. Germline-derived CDR1 and CDR2 are MNHEY and SMNVEV (reference sequence). The germline V and J ends were trimmed by 3 bases and 2 bases, with 8 bases remaining between them. CDR3 in amino acids: CASSLGLGNQPQHF. In DNA form, the CDR3 reads TGTGCCAGCAGTTTGGGGTTGGGCAATCAGCCCCAGCATTTT.

The J gene is TRBJ1-1, the V gene TRBV5-1; D perhaps matches TRBD1 (5 bases). V was trimmed by 1 base and J by 5 bases, leaving 12 bases between them. Germline V gene lookup returns CDR1 SGHRS and CDR2 YFSETQ. CDR3 length equals 14 residues. The CDR3 spells CASSLSGQGTEAFF. In DNA form, the CDR3 reads TGCGCCAGCAGCTTGTCAGGGCAGGGAACTGAAGCTTTCTTT.

CDR3 protein: CASSLRGAVSGANVLTF. Written as DNA, the CDR3 is TGTGCCAGCAGCTTAAGAGGGGCGGTCTCTGGGGCCAACGTCCTGACTTTC. The chain combines TRBV7-2 with TRBJ2-6, with D perhaps matching TRBD1 or TRBD2 (5 bases each). CDR1 SGHTA and CDR2 FQGNSA come from the germline V gene. V gave up 2 bases and J gave up 0 bases, with 11 bases separating them. The CDR3 is 17 amino acids.

J is TRBJ1-5 and V is TRBV18; the D gene is possibly TRBD1 (6 bases). This CDR3 is built from 14 residues. V was trimmed by 3 bases and J by 4 bases, leaving 10 bases between them. CDR1 is KGHSH and CDR2 is LQKENI in the germline V gene. CDR3 nucleotides: TGTGCCAGCTCACCCCGGGACAAAAATCAGCCCCAGCATTTT. Translating it yields CASSPRDKNQPQHF.

V gene TRBV10-3 combines with J gene TRBJ2-3; the D is unclear. Germline CDR1 and CDR2: ENHRY and SYGVKD. V lost 3 bases and J lost 6, with 7 bases in between. This CDR3 region has 12 residues. The CDR3 bases are TGTGCCATCAGTGAAGCATTCGATACGCAGTATTTT. This sequence encodes CAISEAFDTQYF.

Worth noting for this clone: This sample also contains other DNA sequences that code for the same CDR3. CDR3 sequence: CASSLGGTANTEAFF. The CDR3 DNA reads TGTGCCAGCAGCTTAGGAGGGACAGCGAACACTGAAGCTTTCTTT. The V call is TRBV7-2, the J call TRBJ1-1; 7 bases are shared with TRBD1. The CDR3 is 15 amino acids. The J segment lost 1 base and the V segment lost 1 base, leaving 3 bases of the junction unmatched. From germline, CDR1 is SGHTA and CDR2 FQGNSA.

This rearrangement joins TRBV28 to TRBJ1-1; tentative D call: TRBD1 (5 bases). This CDR3 has 14 residues. V was clipped by 6 bases and J by 4 bases, with 15 bases between them. CDR1 MDHEN and CDR2 SYDVKM come from the germline V gene. The CDR3 DNA follows: TGTGCCAGCAGCGGGGGGGGACTGGGCACTGAAGCTTTCTTT. Amino acid sequence: CASSGGGLGTEAFF.

V is TRBV4-3 and J is TRBJ2-7; tentative D call: TRBD1 (7 bases). The CDR3 has 15 residues. V was clipped by 0 bases and J by 2 bases, with 11 bases between them. Germline V CDR1 and CDR2: LGHNA, YSLEER. The CDR3 sequence is CASSQDQGGTYEQYF. The CDR3 DNA is TGCGCCAGCAGCCAAGATCAGGGGGGTACCTACGAGCAGTACTTC.

The chain couples TRBV12-3 or TRBV12-4 to TRBJ1-1; 8 bases are a match to TRBD1. CDR3 length: 13 residues. V shed 3 bases and J 6 bases; nucleotides not matched to a gene: 3. CDR3 sequence: CASSFPGGPEAFF. CDR3 coding DNA: TGTGCCAGCAGTTTTCCAGGGGGCCCTGAAGCTTTCTTT.

This sequence joins TRBV7-9 and TRBJ2-1, with a weak D call TRBD2 (5 bases). The CDR3 has 12 residues. Germline CDR1 reads SEHNR; CDR2 reads FQNEAQ (reference sequence). V shed 4 bases and J shed 9 bases, with 10 bases lying between them. The CDR3 here is CASSSSGGEQFF. The CDR3 DNA follows: TGTGCCAGCAGCTCAAGCGGAGGTGAGCAGTTCTTC.

CDR3 protein: CATSDLFRRGNTEAFF. The CDR3 coding sequence is TGTGCCACCAGTGATTTGTTCCGGCGGGGGAACACTGAAGCTTTCTTT. The rearrangement links TRBV24-1 to TRBJ1-1; D remains unclear. In germline, CDR1 is KGHDR, CDR2 SFDVKD. The CDR3 extends over 16 amino acids. V lost 0 bases, J lost 1 base, and 11 bases lay in between.

The chain uses TRBV7-3 and TRBJ2-7, with D unresolved. The CDR3 spans 11 residues. Germline V gene data show CDR1 as SGHTA and CDR2 as FQGTGA. Between the trimmed V and J ends, which lost 2 bases and 10 bases, there was a span of 9 bases. This CDR3 reads CASSLSQVQYF. The CDR3 nucleotides read TGTGCCAGCAGCTTATCCCAAGTACAGTACTTC.

This chain connects TRBV3-1 (or the pseudogene TRBV3-2) to TRBJ1-1, with a tentative D call TRBD1 (6 bases). Germline CDR1 LGHDT, CDR2 YNNKEL (reference sequence). This CDR3 comprises 14 residues. Trimming removed 6 bases from V and 8 bases from J, with 19 bases in between. For the CDR3, the DNA is TGTGCCAGCAGTCACTACCCCACCGGGACAGAAGCTTTCTTT. Amino acids: CASSHYPTGTEAFF.

The rearrangement uses TRBV7-2 and TRBJ2-1, with 10 bases aligning to TRBD2. CDR3 length equals 18 residues. With 2 bases clipped from V and 4 bases from J, the junction kept 11 bases outside the gene matches. CDR1 is SGHTA and CDR2 is FQGNSA in the germline V gene. CDR3 protein: CASSLKFGAGGPYNEQFF. The CDR3 coding sequence is TGTGCCAGCAGCTTAAAATTCGGAGCGGGGGGGCCATACAATGAGCAGTTCTTC.